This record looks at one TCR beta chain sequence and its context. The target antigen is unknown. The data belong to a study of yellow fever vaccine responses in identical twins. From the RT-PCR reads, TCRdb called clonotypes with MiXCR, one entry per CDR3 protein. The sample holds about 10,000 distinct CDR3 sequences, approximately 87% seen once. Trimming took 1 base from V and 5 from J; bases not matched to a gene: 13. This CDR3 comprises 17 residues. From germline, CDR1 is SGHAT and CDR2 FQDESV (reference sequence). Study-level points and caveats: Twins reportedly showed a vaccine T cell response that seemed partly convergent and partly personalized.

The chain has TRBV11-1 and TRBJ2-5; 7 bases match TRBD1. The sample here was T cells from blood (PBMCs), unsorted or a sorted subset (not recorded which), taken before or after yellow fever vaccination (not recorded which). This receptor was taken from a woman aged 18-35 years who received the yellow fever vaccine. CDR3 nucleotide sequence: TGTGCCAGCAGCTTAGGCTCAGGGGGTACAGGTTCGGAGACCCAGTACTTC. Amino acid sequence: CASSLGSGGTGSETQYF.